The 3 T cell receptor beta chains reported below all come from one sample, sequenced in a study of control samples from healthy donors and cancer patients. Measured with immunoSEQ multiplex PCR; TCRdb has only the in-frame clones, and not every one. The data show about 410,000 clones, with 75% to 95% seen just once and around 6.5% held by the top ten. The specimen sequenced was PBMCs. These receptors were obtained from a man aged 35-49 years with head and neck cancer.

The V call is TRBV9, the J call TRBJ1-2, with 10 bases fitting TRBD1. V lost 1 base, J lost 6 bases, and 12 bases stayed unmatched. CDR3 length equals 17 residues. CDR1 and CDR2 from the germline V gene are SGDLS and YYNGEE. Here the CDR3 reads CASSVNSPGQGGNGYTF. CDR3 coding DNA: TGTGCCAGCAGCGTAAATTCTCCCGGACAGGGGGGTAATGGCTACACCTTC.

This chain connects TRBV6-5 to TRBJ1-6; D is uncertain. Germline V lookup: CDR1 MNHEY, CDR2 SVGAGI. The V and J ends lost 4 bases and 7 bases respectively, with 5 bases between them. This CDR3 has 12 amino acids. CDR3 protein: CASSSQNSPLHF. Written as DNA, the CDR3 is TGTGCCAGCAGTTCGCAGAATTCACCCCTCCACTTT.

The V and J genes are TRBV15 and TRBJ1-1; no reliable D call. Trimming took 1 base from V and 4 from J, leaving 13 bases between them. The CDR3 sequence is 15 residues long. Germline V gene lookup returns CDR1 LNHNV and CDR2 YYDKDF (reference sequence). The CDR3 spells CATSRGRPLSTEAFF. In DNA form, the CDR3 reads TGTGCCACCAGCAGAGGCCGGCCCCTTTCCACTGAAGCTTTCTTT.